This T cell receptor beta chain is drawn from a study of cytomegalovirus exposure and HLA in healthy donors. Whole-study results and caveats: It has been reported that TCR beta sequences accurately predicted the HLA-A and HLA-B alleles of most subjects. Roughly uniform sequencing depth across donors was assumed, possibly incorrectly.

Every donor was a healthy person donating bone marrow. This clone has just a few counts. Its antigen remains unidentified. The PCR used 60 Vbeta and 13 Jbeta primers. Sequencing used immunoSEQ multiplex PCR; TCRdb keeps in-frame clones, though not all of them. Here the sample spans approximately 110,000 clones, about 61% being singletons. The source of this sequence is a man between 18 and 35 years old in good health and CMV-seropositive. The source material was PBMCs.

The CDR3 nucleotides are TGTGCCAGCAGCCAAGAGGGACTAGCGGGGGGGCTCCTCTACGAGCAGTACTTC. Translated: CASSQEGLAGGLLYEQYF. V and J are TRBV4-2 and TRBJ2-7, with 16 bases that match TRBD2. The length of the CDR3 is 18 residues. From germline, CDR1 is LGHNA and CDR2 YNFKEQ. With 0 bases clipped from V and 3 bases from J, the junction kept 5 bases outside the gene matches.